This T cell receptor beta chain was documented in a study of control samples from healthy donors and cancer patients. Trimming pared 0 bases from V and 3 bases from J, leaving 10 bases between. The CDR3 has 15 residues. Germline values: CDR1 MNHEY, CDR2 SVGAGI. Assay used: immunoSEQ multiplex PCR; TCRdb lists only in-frame clones, some missing. The table has about 120,000 clones, approximately 87% seen once. The specimen was blood. This TCR was recovered from a young man in good health. The J gene is TRBJ2-3, the V gene TRBV6-5; a possible D gene is TRBD2 (6 bases). CDR3 sequence (DNA): TGTGCCAGCAGTTACTCCGGGGGTTGGACAGATACGCAGTATTTT. The encoded protein is CASSYSGGWTDTQYF.